This TCR beta chain comes out of a study of blood T cell repertoires in COVID-19. Study overall: Acute and convalescent COVID-19 samples came from the United States, Italy and Spain. PBMCs, B-cell-depleted T cells, or T cells were the source of the cDNA or gDNA that made up the material.

Under the authors' procedure: Estimation of nucleated cell counts relied on the amplification of reference gene primers. Here immunoSEQ multiplex PCR was the method, and the copy in TCRdb shows in-frame clones only, minus some. V, J and clone size are those of that table, while D and trimming were read from the DNA. The sample lists 150,000 to 200,000 clones; approximately 90% were seen once. Germline V gives CDR1 MNHEY, CDR2 SMNVEV (reference sequence). With V trimmed by 5 bases and J by 1 base, 1 base remained unmatched. The CDR3 loop spans 16 amino acids. The sample consisted of peripheral blood. This receptor was identified in a young man who had recovered from COVID-19. This chain joins TRBV27 and TRBJ2-2; 13 bases fit TRBD2. The CDR3 spells CASSGLAGVNTGELFF. DNA of the CDR3: TGTGCCAGCAGTGGACTAGCGGGAGTGAACACCGGGGAGCTGTTTTTT.